Below, 25 T cell receptor beta chains from the same sample are listed, as sequenced in a study of T-cell memory formation after mild COVID-19. TCRdb reanalysed the 5' RACE reads using MiXCR and keeps one entry per CDR3 protein. The sample holds roughly 600,000 distinct CDR3 sequences, approximately 19% seen once. Sequencing input: PBMCs or a T cell subset sorted from them (not recorded which). Source of these receptors: an adult woman who had mild COVID-19 (a few samples of this study predate the infection). Cell type and time point are not known.

This clonotype was picked up many times. Here the CDR3 DNA reads TGTGCCAGCAGCTTACCCACAGGGCACCAAGAGACCCAGTACTTC. Translated: CASSLPTGHQETQYF. The chain recombines TRBV7-9 with TRBJ2-5; D is perhaps TRBD1 (6 bases). The CDR3 sequence is 15 residues long. V lost 2 bases, J lost 0 bases, and 10 bases lay in between. The germline CDR1 and CDR2 sequences are SEHNR and FQNEAQ (reference sequence).

Only a few counts were recorded for this clonotype. The rearrangement joins TRBV18 to TRBJ2-7; D may be TRBD1 (5 bases). CDR3 size: 14 residues. V shed 3 bases and J shed 2 bases, with 11 bases lying between them. Germline CDR1 and CDR2: KGHSH and LQKENI. CDR3 region: CASSPRDSAYEQYF. The CDR3 coding sequence is TGTGCCAGCTCACCGCGAGACAGTGCCTACGAGCAGTACTTC.

The chain is built from TRBV5-1 and TRBJ2-7, with no clear D. In germline, CDR1 is SGHRS, CDR2 YFSETQ. Trimming took 4 bases from V and 3 from J, leaving 8 bases between them. The CDR3 spans 12 residues. The CDR3 region is CASSDTHYEQYF. CDR3 coding DNA: TGCGCCAGCAGCGACACCCACTACGAGCAGTACTTC.

The rearrangement uses TRBV20-1 and TRBJ2-1; TRBD2 is a possible D gene (6 bases). Germline V gives CDR1 DFQATT, CDR2 SNEGSKA (reference sequence). Trimming took off 5 bases at V and 11 bases at J, with 16 bases between the two ends. This CDR3 contains 12 residues. CDR3 amino acids: CSAVGTSIQQFF. The CDR3 nucleotides read TGCAGTGCTGTCGGGACTTCCATTCAGCAGTTCTTC.

This chain uses TRBV21-1 with TRBJ2-7; TRBD2 is the table's D call, not checked against the DNA. TRBV21-1 is termed a pseudogene. The CDR3 spans 17 residues. DNA for the CDR3: TGTGCCAGCAGCAAAAAGGATCTAGCGCCTAGCTCCTACGAGCAGTACTTC. Translating gives CASSKKDLAPSSYEQYF.

This clonotype was detected only a few times. The gene calls are TRBV5-1 and TRBJ2-3; D may match TRBD1 or TRBD2 (5 bases each). Germline values: CDR1 SGHRS, CDR2 YFSETQ. Trimming stripped 0 bases from V and 4 bases from J, with 18 bases between. The CDR3 loop spans 17 amino acids. For the CDR3, the DNA is TGCGCCAGCAGCTTGGGGGACGGGATGTGGTTTGCAGATACGCAGTATTTT. Translated, it gives CASSLGDGMWFADTQYF.

This clonotype was picked up a small number of times. V usage is TRBV5-1 and J usage is TRBJ2-6, with D perhaps TRBD1 (6 bases). CDR1 SGHRS and CDR2 YFSETQ come from the germline V gene. V was pared by 5 bases and J by 0 bases, with 12 bases between. The CDR3 is 16 amino acids. The DNA for the CDR3 is TGCGCCAGCAGAGCGACAGGAGACTCTGGGGCCAACGTCCTGACTTTC. Amino acids: CASRATGDSGANVLTF.

There are many counts of this clonotype. V is TRBV5-1 and J is TRBJ1-1; unclear D gene. The CDR3 has 15 amino acids. V was clipped by 5 bases and J by 0 bases, with 14 bases between them. CDR1 is SGHRS and CDR2 is YFSETQ in the germline V gene. The CDR3 nucleotides read TGCGCCAGCAGGGGAGGCGAGGCGCTGAACACTGAAGCTTTCTTT. Its protein is CASRGGEALNTEAFF.

This clonotype has more than one count but fewer than ten. The chain links TRBV5-1 to TRBJ1-4, with 8 bases matching TRBD1. This CDR3 is built from 17 residues. Germline assignment: CDR1 SGHRS and CDR2 YFSETQ. Germline trimming cut 4 bases from V and 0 bases from J; bases unmatched to any gene: 8. The CDR3 is CASSPQGQGATNEKLFF. The CDR3 nucleotides read TGCGCCAGCAGCCCACAAGGACAGGGAGCAACTAATGAAAAACTGTTTTTT. The entire variable domain, with the rest obtained from reference TRBV5-1 and TRBJ1-4, is as follows: KAGVTQTPRYLIKTRGQQVTLSCSPISGHRSVSWYQQTPGQGLQFLFEYFSETQRNKGNFPGRFSGRQFSNSRSEMNVSTLELGDSALYLCASSPQGQGATNEKLFFGSGTQLSVL.

This chain joins TRBV5-1 and TRBJ2-7; TRBD1 aligns across 9 bases. V lost 4 bases, J lost 5 bases, and 7 bases stayed unmatched. The CDR3 is 14 residues long. The germline gives CDR1 SGHRS, CDR2 YFSETQ. The CDR3 reads CASSPRTGADEQYF. For the CDR3, the DNA is TGCGCCAGCAGCCCACGGACAGGGGCTGACGAGCAGTACTTC.

A few counts support this clonotype. In DNA, the CDR3 is TGTGCCAGCAGTTTAACTTCGGGAGCTTTCGTTGATGAGCAGTTCTTC. It translates to CASSLTSGAFVDEQFF. The genes are TRBV12-3 or TRBV12-4 and TRBJ2-1; maybe TRBD2 (6 bases). The CDR3 is 16 amino acids. V was cut by 2 bases and J by 8 bases, with 19 bases left in between.

The V call is TRBV7-9, the J call TRBJ2-1; 9 positions match TRBD2. Germline V gene sequence: CDR1 SEHNR, CDR2 FQNEAQ (reference sequence). The V and J ends lost 5 bases and 6 bases, in that order; junction bases with no gene match: 11. The CDR3 is 16 amino acids. The CDR3 region is CASSPGGTSISNEQFF. Written as DNA, the CDR3 is TGTGCCAGCAGCCCGGGTGGGACTAGCATCAGCAATGAGCAGTTCTTC.

The chain uses TRBV7-9 and TRBJ1-2; D gene uncertain. The germline V gene has CDR1 SEHNR and CDR2 FQNEAQ (reference sequence). This CDR3 is built from 12 residues. The V and J ends lost 7 bases and 7 bases respectively, with 13 bases between them. The CDR3 sequence is CASNQWGSGYTF. CDR3 nucleotide sequence: TGTGCCAGCAACCAATGGGGAAGTGGCTACACCTTC.

The chain recombines TRBV7-9 with TRBJ2-3; D possibly corresponds to TRBD2 (5 bases). CDR1 is SEHNR, CDR2 FQNEAQ, per germline (reference sequence). The CDR3 is 16 amino acids. The V end was cut by 1 base, the J end by 3 bases, with 14 bases between. CDR3 bases: TGTGCCAGCAGCTTAGGAGTCTCCCCGGGGACAGATACGCAGTATTTT. Residues: CASSLGVSPGTDTQYF.

The rearrangement links TRBV11-2 to TRBJ2-5; no clear D. Germline values: CDR1 SGHAT, CDR2 FQNNGV. V was trimmed by 4 bases and J by 13 bases, leaving 16 bases between them. The CDR3 loop spans 12 amino acids. CDR3 loop: CASSSGPFSGYF. As DNA, the CDR3 is TGTGCCAGCAGCTCGGGCCCCTTCTCGGGGTACTTC.

This clonotype appeared a few times. This chain connects TRBV7-9 to TRBJ1-1; D remains unclear. CDR1 SEHNR and CDR2 FQNEAQ come from the germline V gene (reference sequence). Trimming cost V 0 bases and J 4 bases, with 6 bases left between them. CDR3 size: 13 residues. DNA of the CDR3: TGTGCCAGCAGCTTAGCGTTAGGCACTGAAGCTTTCTTT. Its protein product is CASSLALGTEAFF.

The chain joins TRBV5-1 to TRBJ2-3, with 10 positions matching TRBD2. The CDR3 sequence is 16 residues long. Germline V gene data show CDR1 as SGHRS and CDR2 as YFSETQ. With V trimmed by 5 bases and J by 0 bases, 6 bases remained unmatched. The CDR3 here is CASRYGLADSTDTQYF. In DNA form, the CDR3 reads TGCGCCAGCAGGTATGGACTAGCGGACAGCACAGATACGCAGTATTTT.

This clonotype was found many times. The chain combines TRBV5-1 with TRBJ2-3, with D unclear. This CDR3 has 13 residues. Trimming pared 4 bases from V and 1 base from J, leaving 7 bases between. Germline CDR1 SGHRS, CDR2 YFSETQ. The DNA of the CDR3 is TGCGCCAGCAGCCTTTCCGGCACAGATACGCAGTATTTT. As protein: CASSLSGTDTQYF.

This chain uses TRBV27 with TRBJ1-1; unclear D gene. Trimming stripped 7 bases from V and 7 bases from J, with 10 bases between. Per the germline V gene, CDR1 is MNHEY and CDR2 is SMNVEV (reference sequence). The CDR3 runs 11 residues. DNA for the CDR3: TGTGCCAGCATCACATTCGGTGAAGCTTTCTTT. Its translation: CASITFGEAFF.

A few counts support this clonotype. The chain has TRBV18 and TRBJ2-6; D remains ambiguous. Germline V gives CDR1 KGHSH, CDR2 LQKENI. The germline V and J ends were trimmed by 0 bases and 0 bases, with 9 bases remaining between them. CDR3 length equals 17 residues. The CDR3 region has the DNA TGTGCCAGCTCACCACCCGGTACTCTCTCTGGGGCCAACGTCCTGACTTTC. Protein: CASSPPGTLSGANVLTF.

The V gene is TRBV7-9, the J gene TRBJ2-1; D is possibly TRBD1 (6 bases). The CDR3 is made up of 14 amino acids. Germline CDR1 reads SEHNR; CDR2 reads FQNEAQ (reference sequence). Trimming cost V 6 bases and J 8 bases, with 17 bases left between them. As DNA, the CDR3 is TGTGCCAGCAGTAAGCAAGGGGGATTCGATGAGCAGTTCTTC. Amino acids: CASSKQGGFDEQFF.

This chain connects TRBV6-6 to TRBJ2-2, with D perhaps TRBD1 or TRBD2 (6 bases each). V shed 5 bases and J shed 1 base, with 11 bases lying between them. CDR1 is MNHNY, CDR2 SVGAGI, per germline (reference sequence). This CDR3 comprises 15 residues. The CDR3 DNA sequence: TGTGCCAGCAGTGGGGGGCAGGGGAACACCGGGGAGCTGTTTTTT. Protein sequence: CASSGGQGNTGELFF.

This chain joins TRBV7-2 and TRBJ2-7; 8 positions match TRBD1. CDR3 size: 15 residues. Looked up from germline, CDR1 is SGHTA and CDR2 is FQGNSA. V dropped 5 bases and J dropped 6; count of bases not matched to a gene: 12. CDR3 sequence (DNA): TGTGCCAGCAGCCCAGAGGCCAGGGGGCTTGGCGAGCAGTACTTC. Translated, it gives CASSPEARGLGEQYF.

This clonotype was seen only a few times. V gene TRBV12-3 or TRBV12-4 combines with J gene TRBJ1-1, with 8 bases lining up with TRBD1. The CDR3 runs to 13 residues. The V and J ends lost 5 bases and 8 bases, in that order; junction bases with no gene match: 7. The CDR3 nucleotides are TGTGCCAGCAGTCCTACAGGGGGAGCCGAAGCTTTCTTT. It is translated as CASSPTGGAEAFF.

The chain uses TRBV29-1 and TRBJ1-3; the D is unclear. The CDR3 covers 12 residues. Per the germline V gene, CDR1 is SQVTM and CDR2 is ANQGSEA. CDR3 sequence (DNA): TGCAGTATTAGGTGGCCCGGAAACACCATATATTTT. It is translated as CSIRWPGNTIYF.